This TCR beta chain derives from a study of T cells in Graves' hyperthyroidism and ophthalmopathy. This clonotype was detected only a few times. The CDR3 regions of TCR beta were amplified from RNA transcripts. Carried out on the TCR CDR3, a first-round RT-PCR used the HTBI primer set. TCRdb recomputed calls from the multiplex PCR reads with MiXCR, one row per CDR3 protein. This table has about 500,000 distinct CDR3 sequences, 16% appearing once. The specimen was blood. This TCR derives from a woman aged 18-30 years with Graves' hyperthyroidism.

The CDR3 spells CASSLIRSHEQYF. The CDR3 DNA follows: TGTGCCAGCAGCTTAATAAGGTCCCACGAGCAGTACTTC. The rearrangement links TRBV11-2 to TRBJ2-7; no reliable D call. V gave up 2 bases and J gave up 5 bases, with 10 bases separating them. There are 13 residues in the CDR3. Looked up from germline, CDR1 is SGHAT and CDR2 is FQNNGV.